The sequence of this T cell receptor beta chain was determined in a study of T-cell reconstitution after alpha-beta-depleted transplantation in children (dated by TCRdb to the mid-2010s). At the level of the whole study: The study quantitatively tracked T-cell immune reconstitution after TCRalphabeta/CD19-depleted allogeneic hematopoietic cell transplantation in children using TCR repertoire profiling.

This clonotype showed up just a few times. Its specific antigen is unknown. No base quality values were provided; no much bigger clone lies one nucleotide off. Library preparation used PCR. TCRdb records Illumina HiSeq 2500 as the sequencer. TCR libraries were prepared with molecular barcoding, using unique molecular identifiers to normalize TCRbeta repertoire quantification. In TCRdb, the public reads were trimmed at Q25 with fastp and aligned with MiXCR, with productive beta chains retained. CDR3 protein duplicates are merged, each entry listing the most common genes and DNA. Counted in this sample were about half a million distinct CDR3 sequences; around 13% of them appeared once. The ten biggest clones cover approximately 5.4% of the sample. V ends up 5 bases short and J 1 base short, with an unmatched junction base count of 3. CDR1 SGHDT and CDR2 YYEEEE are derived from the germline V gene. The CDR3 goes from the cysteine to the phenylalanine over 14 residues. Only the CDR3 DNA is retained, 42 bases long and in frame from the first base.

The material sequenced was PBMCs from the stem cell graft donor, taken from the stem cell graft. The sequence joins TRBV5-6 to TRBJ1-1, and TRBD1 aligns with 9 junction nucleotides. This TCR was recovered from a human donor who donated a stem cell graft to a child with combined immunodeficiency. The CDR3 region: CASRETGGNTEAFF. The DNA is as follows: TGTGCCAGCAGAGAGACAGGGGGGAACACTGAAGCTTTCTTT. Outside the CDR3, residues come from the reference TRBV5-6 and TRBJ1-1 proteins, so the full variable domain is: DAGVTQSPTHLIKTRGQQVTLRCSPKSGHDTVSWYQQALGQGPQFIFQYYEEEERQRGNFPDRFSGHQFPNYSSELNVNALLLGDSALYLCASRETGGNTEAFFGQGTRLTVV.